In this sample, the clone carrying this T cell receptor (beta chain) turned up many times. Its antigen remains unidentified. This CDR3 has 15 amino acids. CDR1 and CDR2 (germline): LGHDT, YNNKEL (reference sequence). V lost 4 bases and J 3 bases, leaving 13 bases between the germline ends. The source of the sample is a study of T cells in Graves' hyperthyroidism and ophthalmopathy. Study findings and constraints: Peripheral blood also featured most of the thyroid clonotypes expanded above 0.001.

Blood was sampled at initial diagnosis of hyperthyroidism, prior to onset of any ophthalmopathy symptoms. Researchers took RNA transcripts and amplified the TCR beta CDR3 regions from them. A first-round RT-PCR of the TCR CDR3 used the HTBI primer set. TCRdb processed the multiplex PCR reads anew with MiXCR; each CDR3 protein has one entry. The table shows around 400,000 distinct CDR3 sequences, with roughly 14% occurring only once. The sequence was collected from a woman aged 18-35 years with Graves' hyperthyroidism that later progressed to Graves' ophthalmopathy. This chain links TRBV3-1 with TRBJ1-5; TRBD1 is a possible D gene (5 bases). Sequenced input: blood. CDR3 bases: TGTGCCAGCAGCCCCTCGGGACCGAACAATCAGCCCCAGCATTTT. Translation gives CASSPSGPNNQPQHF.